The rows below give T cell receptor beta chains drawn from one sample of a study of shared clonotypes between healthy human individuals. Repertoires were generated with immunoSEQ multiplex PCR, while TCRdb's copy carries only in-frame clones and drops some. The sample records roughly 760,000 clones, 74% being singletons. The source material was memory CD4+ T cells sorted from blood. The receptors derive from a woman aged 25-40 years in good health. The CDR3 runs from the conserved cysteine through the conserved F or W.

j_gene | v_gene | CDR3aa
TRBJ1-2 | TRBV19 | CASSRSGTGDYGYTF
TRBJ1-5 | TRBV6-1 | CASTGQGSNQPQHF
TRBJ2-1 | TRBV6-5 | CASRRASYNEQFF
TRBJ1-2 | TRBV11-2 | CASSAQGSNYGYTF
TRBJ2-2 | TRBV7-7 | CASSLFSPGTGTAGELFF
TRBJ1-5 | TRBV6-1 | CASSGASNQPQHF
TRBJ1-1 | TRBV30 | CAWGSRTDTEAFF
TRBJ2-5 | TRBV2 | CASSEPRGGRQETQYF
TRBJ1-4 | TRBV7-9 | CASSPGQGLDEKLFF
TRBJ1-1 | TRBV7-2 | CASSWLAGNTEAFF
TRBJ2-3 | TRBV11-2 | CASSFPWGSLAGGPDTQYF
TRBJ1-5 | TRBV5-6 | CASSFGGNQPQHF
TRBJ1-1 | TRBV30 | CAWSEGMNTEAFF
TRBJ2-6 | TRBV10-3 | CAISDVGRGSLFGANVLTF
TRBJ1-4 | TRBV6-1 | CASSEAAEAANEKLFF
TRBJ2-1 | TRBV7-2 | CASSLVPSFQFF